This T cell receptor beta chain appears in the sequencing data of a study of blood T cell repertoires in COVID-19. The CDR3 covers 15 residues. Germline CDR1 and CDR2: MDHEN and SYDVKM. Trimming took off 6 bases at V and 4 bases at J, with 19 bases between the two ends. The repertoire was sequenced with immunoSEQ multiplex PCR; TCRdb's copy has only in-frame clones and lacks some. Among more than 65,000 clones listed, approximately 80% were seen once. This sequence was found in a man aged 30 to 39 with COVID-19, enrolled during active disease. The chain combines TRBV28 with TRBJ2-7; the D gene is possibly TRBD1 (6 bases). The specimen was peripheral blood. Here the CDR3 reads CASSLGGQKSYEQYF. Written as DNA, the CDR3 is TGTGCCAGCAGCCTTGGCGGACAGAAATCTTACGAGCAGTACTTC. The whole variable domain, remainder taken from reference TRBV28 and TRBJ2-7, is DVKVTQSSRYLVKRTGEKVFLECVQDMDHENMFWYRQDPGLGLRLIYFSYDVKMKEKGDIPEGYSVSREKKERFSLILESASTNQTSMYLCASSLGGQKSYEQYFGPGTRLTVT.